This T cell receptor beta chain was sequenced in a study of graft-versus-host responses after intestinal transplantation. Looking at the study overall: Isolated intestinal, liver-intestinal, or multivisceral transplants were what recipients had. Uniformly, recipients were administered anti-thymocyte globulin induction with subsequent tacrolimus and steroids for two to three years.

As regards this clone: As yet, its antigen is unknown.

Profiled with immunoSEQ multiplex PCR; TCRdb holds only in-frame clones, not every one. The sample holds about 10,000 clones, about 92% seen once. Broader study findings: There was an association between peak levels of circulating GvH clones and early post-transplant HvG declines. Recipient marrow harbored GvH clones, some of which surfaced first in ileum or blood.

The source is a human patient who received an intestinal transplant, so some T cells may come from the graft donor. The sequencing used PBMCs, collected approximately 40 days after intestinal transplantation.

This CDR3 reads CASRSQGPITGELFF. The CDR3 coding sequence is TGCGCCAGCAGGTCACAGGGGCCAATCACCGGGGAGCTGTTTTTT. The gene calls are TRBV5-1 and TRBJ2-2, with 7 bases identical to TRBD1. CDR1 is SGHRS, CDR2 YFSETQ, per germline. The trim removed 5 bases at V and 4 bases at J, leaving 8 bases unmatched. This CDR3 has 15 residues. The variable domain in full, with the rest retrieved from reference TRBV5-1 and TRBJ2-2, is KAGVTQTPRYLIKTRGQQVTLSCSPISGHRSVSWYQQTPGQGLQFLFEYFSETQRNKGNFPGRFSGRQFSNSRSEMNVSTLELGDSALYLCASRSQGPITGELFFGEGSRLTVL.